These 23 T cell receptor beta chains were all obtained from the same sample, sequenced in a study of cytomegalovirus exposure and HLA in healthy donors. With 60 Vbeta and 13 Jbeta primers, the PCR was carried out. Measured with immunoSEQ multiplex PCR; TCRdb has only the in-frame clones, and not every one. The sample includes approximately 150,000 clones, roughly four fifths of them seen just once. The sequencing sample was made of PBMCs. The origin of the receptors is a young woman in good health and CMV-seropositive.

The chain employs TRBV28 and TRBJ1-2; D is perhaps TRBD1 (5 bases). The CDR3 has 15 amino acids. V lost 7 bases and J 3 bases, leaving 18 bases between the germline ends. In germline, CDR1 is MDHEN, CDR2 SYDVKM. Here the CDR3 DNA reads TGTGCCAGCACCCTATCCCCGCGGGGCTACTATGGCTACACCTTC. It is translated as CASTLSPRGYYGYTF.

This rearrangement joins TRBV2 to TRBJ1-6, with a weak D call TRBD1 (5 bases). V was shortened by 5 bases and J by 7 bases, with 9 bases between the two germline ends. CDR1 is SNHLY, CDR2 FYNNEI, per germline. The CDR3 runs to 13 residues. CDR3 amino acids: CASSTGRNSPLHF. The CDR3 coding sequence is TGTGCCAGCAGTACAGGTCGGAATTCACCCCTCCACTTT.

The chain employs TRBV30 and TRBJ1-5; 7 bases map to TRBD1. Germline assignment: CDR1 GTSNPN and CDR2 SVGIG (reference sequence). This CDR3 region has 17 residues. The V gene end was trimmed by 2 bases and the J gene end by 7 bases; junction bases not matched to a gene: 17. CDR3 loop: CAWSLTLLKGARQPQHF. The CDR3 DNA sequence: TGTGCCTGGAGTTTGACCCTTTTGAAGGGGGCAAGACAGCCCCAGCATTTT.

The table lists this clone with a count of one. The chain employs TRBV6-6 and TRBJ1-6; 10 bases agree with TRBD1. The CDR3 covers 15 residues. V was clipped by 3 bases and J by 10 bases; unmatched bases: 6. CDR1 and CDR2 from the germline V gene are MNHNY and SVGAGI (reference sequence). The CDR3 reads CASSYAGQGFSPLHF. As DNA, the CDR3 is TGTGCCAGCAGTTATGCGGGACAGGGGTTCTCACCCCTCCACTTT.

This clone came up a few times. The chain couples TRBV5-1 to TRBJ2-2; 7 bases align to TRBD1. V shed 4 bases, J shed 0 bases, and the junction held 12 bases outside the gene matches. The length of the CDR3 is 18 residues. From germline, CDR1 is SGHRS and CDR2 YFSETQ. The CDR3 DNA reads as TGCGCCAGCAGCCATCTCCTGACAGGGTCCACGAACACCGGGGAGCTGTTTTTT. Its protein product is CASSHLLTGSTNTGELFF.

The rearrangement links TRBV19 to TRBJ1-5, with 7 bases matching TRBD1. The germline V gene has CDR1 LNHDA and CDR2 SQIVND (reference sequence). The CDR3 loop spans 14 amino acids. V trimming: 6 bases; J trimming: 2 bases; junction bases outside the gene matches: 4. The CDR3 here is CASSGDRGNQPQHF. CDR3 sequence (DNA): TGTGCCAGTAGCGGCGACAGGGGCAATCAGCCCCAGCATTTT.

This clone occurred once. The chain carries TRBV5-1 and TRBJ1-6; a weak D match, TRBD1 (6 bases). The CDR3 extends over 15 amino acids. The germline V and J ends were trimmed by 4 bases and 2 bases, with 10 bases remaining between them. Per germline, CDR1 SGHRS and CDR2 YFSETQ. The CDR3 here is CASSPWDTYNSPLHF. The CDR3 DNA reads TGCGCCAGCAGCCCCTGGGACACCTATAATTCACCCCTCCACTTT.

The J gene is TRBJ2-3, the V gene TRBV7-2, with 8 bases lining up with TRBD2. There are 15 residues in the CDR3. J lost 6 bases, V lost 1 base, and 6 bases had no gene match. Per germline, CDR1 SGHTA and CDR2 FQGNSA. Written as DNA, the CDR3 is TGTGCCAGCAGCTTAGATAGCGGGGATTACGATACGCAGTATTTT. This codes for CASSLDSGDYDTQYF.

This clone was seen more than once but under ten times. The chain combines TRBV25-1 with TRBJ1-5, with 11 bases aligning to TRBD1. J was trimmed by 2 bases and V by 1 base; bases with no gene match: 7. Germline V lookup: CDR1 MGHDK, CDR2 SYGVNS. This CDR3 has 18 amino acids. The CDR3 spells CASSESGGTGGGNQPQHF. CDR3 in DNA: TGTGCCAGCAGTGAATCTGGAGGGACAGGGGGAGGCAATCAGCCCCAGCATTTT.

The chain carries TRBV5-6 and TRBJ2-7, with D unclear. Trimming left V 0 bases short and J 5 bases short, with 12 bases between. The CDR3 extends over 14 amino acids. CDR1 and CDR2 from the germline V gene are SGHDT and YYEEEE. CDR3 region: CASSLVQSFDEQYF. The CDR3 DNA sequence: TGTGCCAGCAGCTTGGTCCAGTCGTTCGACGAGCAGTACTTC.

The chain links TRBV11-2 to TRBJ1-6; no reliable D call. CDR1 is SGHAT and CDR2 is FQNNGV in the germline V gene. The CDR3 is 15 amino acids. Trimming stripped 5 bases from V and 3 bases from J, with 11 bases between. Written as DNA, the CDR3 is TGTGCCAGCAGCCCCAACAGAGACTATAATTCACCCCTCCACTTT. Translating it yields CASSPNRDYNSPLHF.

The rearrangement uses TRBV6-1 and TRBJ1-2; tentative D call: TRBD1 (5 bases). The germline V gene has CDR1 MNHNS and CDR2 SASEGT. The CDR3 consists of 15 residues. V was cut by 2 bases and J by 2 bases, with 12 bases left in between. The CDR3 here is CASSESDSLNYGYTF. In DNA, the CDR3 is TGTGCCAGCAGTGAAAGTGACAGCTTGAACTATGGCTACACCTTC.

This chain joins TRBV11-2 and TRBJ2-3; 9 bases map to TRBD2. V shed 3 bases and J 5 bases; nucleotides not matched to a gene: 6. Germline V gene data show CDR1 as SGHAT and CDR2 as FQNNGV. The CDR3 runs to 15 residues. The DNA for the CDR3 is TGTGCCAGCAGCTTTAGGGGACTAGCTGGAGATACGCAGTATTTT. Residues: CASSFRGLAGDTQYF.

The CDR3 here is CASSPTGGEETQYF. The CDR3 region has the DNA TGTGCCAGCAGCCCAACAGGGGGAGAAGAGACCCAGTACTTC. The chain has TRBV7-2 and TRBJ2-5; TRBD1 matches 8 bases. V shed 5 bases, J shed 3 bases, and the junction held 5 bases outside the gene matches. Germline assignment: CDR1 SGHTA and CDR2 FQGNSA. The CDR3 covers 14 residues. Drawing the rest from reference TRBV7-2 and TRBJ2-5, the complete variable domain is GAGVSQSPSNKVTEKGKDVELRCDPISGHTALYWYRQSLGQGLEFLIYFQGNSAPDKSGLPSDRFSAERTGGSVSTLTIQRTQQEDSAVYLCASSPTGGEETQYFGPGTRLLVL.

The J gene is TRBJ2-7, the V gene TRBV18, with 7 bases matching TRBD1. The CDR3 spans 14 residues. In germline, CDR1 is KGHSH, CDR2 LQKENI. V gave up 11 bases and J gave up 3 bases; unmatched junction bases: 13. Here the CDR3 reads CASPGDRDHYEQYF. The CDR3, as DNA: TGTGCCTCCCCTGGGGACAGAGACCACTACGAGCAGTACTTC.

The chain has TRBV7-8 and TRBJ2-5; 8 bases line up with TRBD2. After removal of 0 bases from V and 4 bases from J, the junction contained 13 bases not matched to a gene. CDR3 length: 18 amino acids. CDR1 and CDR2 (germline): SGHVS, FQNEAQ. CDR3 nucleotides: TGTGCCAGCAGCTTAGCTCCCTGGACTAGCTCCTTGAGAGAGACCCAGTACTTC. As protein: CASSLAPWTSSLRETQYF.

The rearrangement joins TRBV6-1 to TRBJ2-1, with TRBD1 matching over 8 bases. V lost 6 bases to trimming and J lost 10 bases; unmatched junction nucleotides: 8. The CDR3 has 13 amino acids. Germline V gene lookup returns CDR1 MNHNS and CDR2 SASEGT. For the CDR3, the DNA is TGTGCCAGCAGCTTAACAGGGGGTTGGGAGCAGTTCTTC. It codes for CASSLTGGWEQFF.

V is TRBV27 and J is TRBJ1-6, with TRBD1 matching over 8 bases. The CDR3 length is 16 residues. The germline CDR1 and CDR2 sequences are MNHEY and SMNVEV (reference sequence). J was trimmed by 7 bases and V by 8 bases; bases with no gene match: 13. CDR3 coding DNA: TGTGCCAGCTCCCTCAGTCCGGACAGGGTCAATTCACCCCTCCACTTT. Its translation: CASSLSPDRVNSPLHF.

The rearrangement links TRBV7-2 to TRBJ1-6, with unresolved D. The germline V gene encodes CDR1 SGHTA and CDR2 FQGNSA. The CDR3 contains 16 residues. V lost 0 bases and J 9 bases, leaving 15 bases between the germline ends. CDR3 in amino acids: CASSLAPGGFISPLHF. DNA of the CDR3: TGTGCCAGCAGCTTAGCCCCGGGTGGGTTTATTTCACCCCTCCACTTT. The whole variable domain, filled in from reference TRBV7-2 and TRBJ1-6, reads GAGVSQSPSNKVTEKGKDVELRCDPISGHTALYWYRQSLGQGLEFLIYFQGNSAPDKSGLPSDRFSAERTGGSVSTLTIQRTQQEDSAVYLCASSLAPGGFISPLHFGNGTRLTVT.

The V and J genes are TRBV5-6 and TRBJ2-1, with TRBD1 identical over 12 bases. After removal of 4 bases from V and 9 bases from J, the junction contained 5 bases not matched to a gene. CDR3 length: 14 residues. The germline V gene has CDR1 SGHDT and CDR2 YYEEEE. This chain's CDR3 is CASSAGQGALEQFF. DNA of the CDR3: TGTGCCAGCAGCGCGGGACAGGGGGCGCTTGAGCAGTTCTTC. Full variable domain (rest looked up from reference TRBV5-6 and TRBJ2-1): DAGVTQSPTHLIKTRGQQVTLRCSPKSGHDTVSWYQQALGQGPQFIFQYYEEEERQRGNFPDRFSGHQFPNYSSELNVNALLLGDSALYLCASSAGQGALEQFFGPGTRLTVL.

This clone showed up just a few times. This sequence joins TRBV10-1 and TRBJ1-5; a weak D match, TRBD1 (6 bases). CDR3 length: 10 amino acids. Per germline, CDR1 WNHNN and CDR2 SYGVQD (reference sequence). Trimming pared 10 bases from V and 9 bases from J, leaving 10 bases between. CDR3: CATATGPQHF. CDR3 nucleotide sequence: TGCGCCACCGCGACAGGGCCCCAGCATTTT.

V is TRBV28 and J is TRBJ2-5; D is perhaps TRBD2 (7 bases). Per the germline V gene, CDR1 is MDHEN and CDR2 is SYDVKM. This CDR3 contains 17 residues. Trimming took off 7 bases at V and 5 bases at J, with 26 bases between the two ends. The CDR3 DNA reads TGTGCCAGCAACTTTCAGGGGCCGCGGGGGCGAAGGGAGACCCAGTACTTC. As protein: CASNFQGPRGRRETQYF.

This clone turned up a few times. The V and J genes are TRBV19 and TRBJ1-1; perhaps TRBD1 as D (6 bases). This CDR3 is built from 15 residues. Germline V gene lookup returns CDR1 LNHDA and CDR2 SQIVND (reference sequence). V was pared by 7 bases and J by 1 base, with 16 bases between. The CDR3 coding sequence is TGTGCCAGTACCCGGGGGGGGGCGACGAACACTGAAGCTTTCTTT. This sequence encodes CASTRGGATNTEAFF.